This TCR beta chain was sequenced for a study of technical replicates of blood from a few donors. The V gene end was trimmed by 5 bases and the J gene end by 5 bases; junction bases not matched to a gene: 12. Germline lookup yields CDR1 MDHEN and CDR2 SYDVKM. The CDR3 length is 16 residues. TCRdb's table, derived via immunoSEQ multiplex PCR, lists solely in-frame clones and lacks some. This repertoire shows 75,000 or so clones, 95% found once; its top ten account for roughly 0.26%. The receptor was derived from a human donor in good health. What was sequenced was T cells isolated from PBMCs. The chain has TRBV28 and TRBJ2-5, with TRBD1 matching 9 bases. CDR3 in DNA: TGTGCCAGCAGTCCGACCACAGGGGGCGCGATGGAGACCCAGTACTTC. This encodes CASSPTTGGAMETQYF.